The 27 T cell receptor beta chains below all came from one sample that was sequenced in a study of long-term antiretroviral therapy in people with HIV. Sequencing used immunoSEQ v3.0 at survey level. Clones were sequenced by immunoSEQ multiplex PCR, and TCRdb holds only the in-frame ones, with some missing. Here the sample spans over 25,000 clones, 70% to 90% being singletons. The input for sequencing was unsorted PBMCs, taken 3 years after starting antiretroviral therapy. The receptors were gathered from a man aged 35 to 55 with HIV.

The V gene is TRBV28, the J gene TRBJ2-5, with 7 bases identical to TRBD2. The germline gives CDR1 MDHEN, CDR2 SYDVKM. The V and J ends lost 1 base and 2 bases, in that order; junction bases with no gene match: 7. The CDR3 spans 16 residues. Here the CDR3 reads CASSLSGEGIQETQYF. The CDR3 coding sequence is TGTGCCAGCAGTTTATCCGGGGAGGGAATACAAGAGACCCAGTACTTC.

V gene TRBV12-5 combines with J gene TRBJ1-1; 7 bases are a match to TRBD1. V dropped 5 bases and J dropped 0; count of bases not matched to a gene: 12. The length of the CDR3 is 17 residues. The germline V gene encodes CDR1 LGHNT and CDR2 FRNRAP. In nucleotides, the CDR3 is TGTGCTAGTGGTGAGGGACTGGGACAGAACATGAACACTGAAGCTTTCTTT. This gives the protein CASGEGLGQNMNTEAFF.

The CDR3 DNA reads as TGTGCCAGCAGCTTAGTGGTGCGGGTCCTTTACAATGAGCAGTTCTTC. Its protein is CASSLVVRVLYNEQFF. The V and J genes are TRBV7-2 and TRBJ2-1; TRBD2 might be the D (5 bases). The V and J ends lost 1 base and 4 bases respectively, with 14 bases between them. Per the germline V gene, CDR1 is SGHTA and CDR2 is FQGNSA. The CDR3 length is 16 residues.

This chain uses TRBV4-3 with TRBJ2-3; 10 bases align to TRBD1. This CDR3 spans 17 amino acids. With V trimmed by 1 base and J by 4 bases, 8 bases remained unmatched. Germline-derived CDR1 and CDR2 are LGHNA and YSLEER. The CDR3 is CASSQGTGQGLSDTQYF. DNA for the CDR3: TGCGCCAGCAGCCAAGGGACGGGACAGGGGTTGTCAGATACGCAGTATTTT.

The chain recombines TRBV20-1 with TRBJ2-1; D ambiguous. CDR3 length: 11 residues. Trimming removed 4 bases from V and 9 bases from J, with 10 bases in between. Germline V gene data show CDR1 as DFQATT and CDR2 as SNEGSKA (reference sequence). The CDR3 DNA reads TGCAGTGCTATCCGGCTCGCTGAGCAGTTCTTC. Protein sequence: CSAIRLAEQFF.

The gene calls are TRBV19 and TRBJ2-2, with D possibly being TRBD1 (5 bases). This CDR3 is 17 amino acids long. Germline V CDR1 and CDR2: LNHDA, SQIVND (reference sequence). Between the trimmed V and J ends, which lost 5 bases and 1 base, there was a span of 17 bases. The CDR3 nucleotides are TGTGCCAGTAGTGTCGACAGCGCTATCATGAACACCGGGGAGCTGTTTTTT. It translates to CASSVDSAIMNTGELFF.

The chain has TRBV5-6 and TRBJ2-3; D gene unclear. The CDR3 has 11 residues. The germline V and J ends were trimmed by 7 bases and 5 bases, with 8 bases remaining between them. Germline-derived CDR1 and CDR2 are SGHDT and YYEEEE. CDR3 nucleotide sequence: TGTGCCAGCCGCTATTTAGATACGCAGTATTTT. Its protein is CASRYLDTQYF.

This clone was seen only a few times. This chain joins TRBV7-2 and TRBJ2-2; 7 positions match TRBD1. V lost 5 bases and J lost 4; bases outside the gene matches: 4. Germline CDR1 SGHTA, CDR2 FQGNSA. The CDR3 is 14 amino acids. The CDR3 DNA reads as TGTGCCAGCAGCCCCAGGACAGGCACCGGGGAGCTGTTTTTT. Encoded protein: CASSPRTGTGELFF. Combining the CDR3 with reference TRBV7-2 and TRBJ2-2 gives the whole variable domain GAGVSQSPSNKVTEKGKDVELRCDPISGHTALYWYRQSLGQGLEFLIYFQGNSAPDKSGLPSDRFSAERTGGSVSTLTIQRTQQEDSAVYLCASSPRTGTGELFFGEGSRLTVL.

This chain uses TRBV7-9 with TRBJ2-7; D not resolved. CDR1 and CDR2 (germline): SEHNR, FQNEAQ (reference sequence). Trimming left V 5 bases short and J 4 bases short, with 15 bases between. The CDR3 covers 14 residues. The CDR3, as DNA: TGTGCCAGCAGCCCTAGTCCCCCCGTTTACGAGCAGTACTTC. Amino acid sequence: CASSPSPPVYEQYF.

J is TRBJ2-7 and V is TRBV4-1; D ambiguous. The V gene lost 4 bases and the J gene lost 4 bases, with 14 bases spanning the gap. The CDR3 runs to 14 residues. The germline gives CDR1 MGHRA, CDR2 YSYEKL. The DNA of the CDR3 is TGCGCCAGCAGCCCCTTGGTGGGTAGGTACGAGCAGTACTTC. Translated: CASSPLVGRYEQYF.

J is TRBJ2-1 and V is TRBV19; TRBD2 agrees at 9 bases. The CDR3 extends over 15 amino acids. The germline gives CDR1 LNHDA, CDR2 SQIVND (reference sequence). V shed 5 bases, J shed 2 bases, and the junction held 4 bases outside the gene matches. The CDR3 is CASSPSGRTYNEQFF. In DNA form, the CDR3 reads TGTGCCAGTAGTCCAAGCGGGAGGACCTACAATGAGCAGTTCTTC.

This rearrangement joins TRBV7-2 to TRBJ2-3, with no clear D. The germline gives CDR1 SGHTA, CDR2 FQGNSA. The CDR3 covers 15 residues. The V gene lost 7 bases and the J gene lost 2 bases, with 16 bases spanning the gap. The CDR3 protein is CASTPPLRNTDTQYF. The CDR3 DNA reads TGTGCCAGCACCCCCCCGTTGCGGAACACAGATACGCAGTATTTT.

The genes are TRBV6-1 and TRBJ2-1; TRBD2 might be the D (5 bases). Germline lookup yields CDR1 MNHNS and CDR2 SASEGT. The CDR3 totals 15 residues. V was clipped by 1 base and J by 8 bases, with 15 bases between them. CDR3 sequence: CASSEGALGSDEQFF. The CDR3 DNA sequence: TGTGCCAGCAGTGAAGGGGCTCTAGGGAGCGATGAGCAGTTCTTC.

The rearrangement links TRBV19 to TRBJ1-2, with D possibly being TRBD1 (6 bases). Germline CDR1 reads LNHDA; CDR2 reads SQIVND (reference sequence). Between the trimmed V and J ends, which lost 1 base and 3 bases, there was a span of 9 bases. This CDR3 comprises 14 residues. As DNA, the CDR3 is TGTGCCAGTAGTATAGGGACAGCTTACTATGGCTACACCTTC. Residues: CASSIGTAYYGYTF.

The rearrangement uses TRBV27 and TRBJ2-3; 11 bases match TRBD2. CDR3 length: 16 residues. The germline V gene has CDR1 MNHEY and CDR2 SMNVEV (reference sequence). With V trimmed by 0 bases and J by 6 bases, 5 bases remained unmatched. This CDR3 is CASSLSPSGGTDTQYF. The CDR3 DNA is TGTGCCAGCAGTTTATCCCCTAGCGGGGGGACGGATACGCAGTATTTT.

The chain employs TRBV2 and TRBJ1-1, with D possibly matching TRBD1 (6 bases). Between the trimmed V and J ends, which lost 10 bases and 7 bases, there was a span of 19 bases. Germline loops: CDR1 SNHLY, CDR2 FYNNEI. The CDR3 has 13 amino acids. CDR3 DNA: TGTGCCACCCAGGGGCGGGGGACGGATGAAGCTTTCTTT. Protein product: CATQGRGTDEAFF.

There are a few counts of this clone. This sequence joins TRBV9 and TRBJ2-3, with a possible D match to TRBD2 (7 bases). CDR1 is SGDLS and CDR2 is YYNGEE in the germline V gene. The CDR3 totals 15 residues. Trimming cost V 2 bases and J 3 bases, with 13 bases left between them. CDR3 in DNA: TGTGCCAGCAGCGTTGAAGGGGGGGCAACAGATACGCAGTATTTT. Translation gives CASSVEGGATDTQYF.

This clone was seen just once. The chain employs TRBV6-1 and TRBJ1-6; D is possibly TRBD1 (5 bases). This CDR3 is 19 amino acids long. The V gene's germline CDR1 is MNHNS and CDR2 SASEGT. V lost 2 bases, J lost 0 bases, and 17 bases lay in between. CDR3 loop: CASSETPPGTSSYNSPLHF. The CDR3, as DNA: TGTGCCAGCAGTGAAACCCCACCGGGGACGTCCTCCTATAATTCACCCCTCCACTTT.

The V gene is TRBV2, the J gene TRBJ2-5; D ambiguous. Germline CDR1 SNHLY, CDR2 FYNNEI. V lost 10 bases and J 4 bases, leaving 7 bases between the germline ends. CDR3 length equals 10 residues. The CDR3 reads CATQTETQYF. The CDR3 nucleotides are TGTGCCACCCAGACAGAGACCCAGTACTTC.

The chain employs TRBV5-4 and TRBJ2-2; D not resolved. V was trimmed by 1 base and J by 8 bases, leaving 9 bases between them. This CDR3 comprises 13 residues. Germline CDR1 and CDR2: SGHNT and YYREEE (reference sequence). The CDR3 region has the DNA TGTGCCAGCAGCTTGACAGAAGCAGGGGAGCTGTTTTTT. This encodes CASSLTEAGELFF.

This chain connects TRBV5-4 to TRBJ1-1, with D maybe TRBD1 (5 bases). The CDR3 is 13 residues long. Trimming removed 2 bases at V and 1 base at J, with 6 bases between. Germline lookup yields CDR1 SGHNT and CDR2 YYREEE (reference sequence). This CDR3 is CASSFGQNTEAFF. CDR3 bases: TGTGCCAGCAGCTTTGGACAGAACACTGAAGCTTTCTTT.

This clone was detected only once. The CDR3 is CASTYSKGTEAFF. CDR3 sequence (DNA): TGTGCCAGTACCTATAGTAAGGGCACTGAAGCTTTCTTT. This sequence joins TRBV19 and TRBJ1-1; no clear D gene. With 7 bases removed from V and 4 bases from J, the gap between germline ends came to 13 bases. The germline V gene encodes CDR1 LNHDA and CDR2 SQIVND (reference sequence). The CDR3 contains 13 residues.

This sequence joins TRBV7-9 and TRBJ2-1; 7 bases match TRBD2. The CDR3 is 14 amino acids. V shed 1 base, J shed 6 bases, and the junction held 3 bases outside the gene matches. The germline CDR1 and CDR2 sequences are SEHNR and FQNEAQ (reference sequence). The CDR3 nucleotides read TGTGCCAGCAGCTTAGAGGCTAGCGGCAATGAGCAGTTCTTC. Its translation: CASSLEASGNEQFF. The full variable domain, in which reference TRBV7-9 and TRBJ2-1 provide the parts outside the CDR3, is DTGVSQNPRHKITKRGQNVTFRCDPISEHNRLYWYRQTLGQGPEFLTYFQNEAQLEKSRLLSDRFSAERPKGSFSTLEIQRTEQGDSAMYLCASSLEASGNEQFFGPGTRLTVL.

CDR3: CASSLDVTGQPQHF. In DNA form, the CDR3 reads TGTGCCAGCAGCTTAGATGTGACAGGTCAGCCCCAGCATTTT. V is TRBV7-2 and J is TRBJ1-5; D may be TRBD1 (6 bases). The germline V and J ends were trimmed by 1 base and 6 bases, with 10 bases remaining between them. The CDR3 is 14 amino acids. In germline, CDR1 is SGHTA, CDR2 FQGNSA.

V usage is TRBV7-9 and J usage is TRBJ2-7; the match to TRBD1 covers 7 bases. The V and J ends lost 5 bases and 2 bases, in that order; junction bases with no gene match: 9. The germline V gene has CDR1 SEHNR and CDR2 FQNEAQ (reference sequence). CDR3 length equals 15 residues. The CDR3 here is CASSPPGTATYEQYF. CDR3 bases: TGTGCCAGCAGCCCTCCTGGGACAGCTACCTACGAGCAGTACTTC.

CDR3 coding DNA: TGTGCCAGCAGCACCCACAGGGTTCTGAATGAGCAGTTCTTC. This sequence encodes CASSTHRVLNEQFF. This chain joins TRBV14 and TRBJ2-1; possibly TRBD1 for D (6 bases). The CDR3 totals 14 residues. Trimming took off 5 bases at V and 7 bases at J, with 15 bases between the two ends. Germline V lookup: CDR1 SGHDN, CDR2 FVKESK.

The chain employs TRBV25-1 and TRBJ1-1, with D perhaps TRBD1 (5 bases). Germline values: CDR1 MGHDK, CDR2 SYGVNS. This CDR3 contains 15 residues. V was pared by 1 base and J by 4 bases, with 13 bases between. The CDR3 protein is CASSEFQGGGTEAFF. As DNA, the CDR3 is TGTGCCAGCAGTGAATTTCAGGGTGGGGGCACTGAAGCTTTCTTT.